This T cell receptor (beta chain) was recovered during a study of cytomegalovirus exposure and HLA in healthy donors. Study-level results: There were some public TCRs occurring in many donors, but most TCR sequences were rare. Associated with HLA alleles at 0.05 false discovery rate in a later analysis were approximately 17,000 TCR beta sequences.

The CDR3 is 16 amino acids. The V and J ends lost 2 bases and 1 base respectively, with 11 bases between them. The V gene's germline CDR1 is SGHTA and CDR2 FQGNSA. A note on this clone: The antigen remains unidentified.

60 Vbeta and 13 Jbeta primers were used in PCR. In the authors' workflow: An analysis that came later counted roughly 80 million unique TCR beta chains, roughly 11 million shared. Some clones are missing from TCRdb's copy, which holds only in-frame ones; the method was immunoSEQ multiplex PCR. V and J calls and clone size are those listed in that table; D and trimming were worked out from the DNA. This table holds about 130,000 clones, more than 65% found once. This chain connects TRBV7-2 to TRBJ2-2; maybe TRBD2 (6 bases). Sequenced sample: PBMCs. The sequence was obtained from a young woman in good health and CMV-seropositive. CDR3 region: CASSLRRGLNTGELFF. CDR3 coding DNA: TGTGCCAGCAGCTTACGGAGGGGACTGAACACCGGGGAGCTGTTTTTT.